These T cell receptor beta chains were read from a single sample in a study of blood T cell repertoires in COVID-19. The protocol was immunoSEQ multiplex PCR, while the TCRdb copy is restricted to in-frame clones and leaves out a portion. The repertoire holds about 53,000 clones, 80% to 90% seen once, with roughly 2.7% in the top ten. The sequenced sample consisted of peripheral blood. The receptors originated from a man aged 80 or over with acute or convalescent COVID-19. CDR3s include the opening cysteine and the closing phenylalanine or tryptophan. The D gene is left open where the match is weak. Rows may omit the clone size; those that give it use once, few, many or a size class.

abundance	j_gene	d_gene	v_gene	CDR3aa	CDR3nt
NA	TRBJ2-7	TRBD1	TRBV27	CASSLLGQGRHLSYEQYF	TGTGCCAGCAGTTTATTAGGACAGGGCCGACACCTCTCCTACGAGCAGTACTTC
NA	TRBJ2-3	NA	TRBV27	CASSLDSRTADTQYF	TGTGCCAGCAGTTTAGATTCCCGCACGGCAGATACGCAGTATTTT
NA	TRBJ1-4	NA	TRBV14	CASTRTGANEKLFF	TGTGCCAGCACCAGGACGGGGGCTAATGAAAAACTGTTTTTT
NA	TRBJ2-3	TRBD1	TRBV5-8	CASSLGTGTGTDTQYF	TGTGCCAGCAGCCTCGGGACAGGGACAGGCACAGATACGCAGTATTTT
NA	TRBJ1-2	NA	TRBV9	CASSALLSEGYTF	TGTGCCAGCAGCGCCCTTCTATCGGAGGGCTACACCTTC
NA	TRBJ2-5	TRBD1	TRBV5-4	CASSSRQGAGETQYF	TGTGCCAGCAGCTCCCGACAGGGGGCAGGGGAGACCCAGTACTTC
NA	TRBJ2-7	TRBD1	TRBV6-1	CASSDRDRGSYEQYF	TGTGCCAGCAGTGACCGGGACAGGGGTTCCTACGAGCAGTACTTC
NA	TRBJ2-2	NA	TRBV9	CASSVSTGNTGELFF	TGTGCCAGCAGCGTGTCGACAGGGAACACCGGGGAGCTGTTTTTT
NA	TRBJ2-1	NA	TRBV5-1	CASSLVSSSYNEQFF	TGCGCCAGCAGCTTGGTTAGTAGCTCCTACAATGAGCAGTTCTTC
NA	TRBJ2-7	NA	TRBV6-5	CASRNPGQDYEQYF	TGTGCCAGCAGAAACCCGGGACAAGACTACGAGCAGTACTTC
NA	TRBJ2-5	TRBD1	TRBV7-6	CASSSQGQGKETQYF	TGTGCCAGCAGCTCCCAAGGACAGGGGAAAGAGACCCAGTACTTC
once	TRBJ1-2	NA	TRBV19	CASSQALNYGYTF	TGTGCCAGTAGTCAGGCTCTGAACTATGGCTACACCTTC
NA	TRBJ2-7	NA	TRBV5-1	CASSLEGLGTYEQYF	TGCGCCAGCAGCTTGGAGGGGTTAGGGACCTACGAGCAGTACTTC
NA	TRBJ2-7	TRBD2	TRBV7-2	CASSSKLGGYSYEQYF	TGTGCCAGCAGCTCAAAGCTCGGGGGGTACTCCTACGAGCAGTACTTC
NA	TRBJ2-2	NA	TRBV9	CASSALGANTGELFF	TGTGCCAGCAGCGCCCTTGGGGCTAACACCGGGGAGCTGTTTTTT
NA	TRBJ2-3	TRBD2	TRBV7-3	CASSSGLAGEGTQYF	TGTGCCAGCAGCTCGGGACTAGCGGGGGAGGGTACGCAGTATTTT
NA	TRBJ1-3	NA	TRBV5-1	CASSFGGEGNTIYF	TGCGCCAGCAGCTTCGGGGGGGAAGGAAACACCATATATTTT
NA	TRBJ2-7	NA	TRBV5-1	CASSLGQGAYEQYF	TGCGCCAGCAGCTTGGGGCAGGGTGCCTACGAGCAGTACTTC
NA	TRBJ1-1	NA	TRBV3-1/TRBV3-2	CASSQVRAEAFF	TGTGCCAGCAGCCAAGTCAGGGCTGAAGCTTTCTTT
NA	TRBJ2-3	NA	TRBV27	CASSASVGGVRSSTDTQYF	TGTGCCAGCAGCGCCTCTGTGGGCGGGGTGAGGTCTAGCACAGATACGCAGTATTTT
NA	TRBJ1-2	TRBD1	TRBV28	CASSPPGQGRYGYTF	TGTGCCAGCAGCCCCCCGGGACAGGGACGCTATGGCTACACCTTC
NA	TRBJ2-1	NA	TRBV7-9	CASSPAYNEQFF	TGTGCCAGCAGTCCAGCCTACAATGAGCAGTTCTTC
few	TRBJ2-7	TRBD1	TRBV19	CASSSGTAIFEQYF	TGTGCCAGTAGTTCCGGGACAGCCATCTTCGAGCAGTACTTC
NA	TRBJ2-5	NA	TRBV5-6	CASSLRPTGSETQYF	TGTGCCAGCAGCTTGAGGCCAACAGGGTCAGAGACCCAGTACTTC